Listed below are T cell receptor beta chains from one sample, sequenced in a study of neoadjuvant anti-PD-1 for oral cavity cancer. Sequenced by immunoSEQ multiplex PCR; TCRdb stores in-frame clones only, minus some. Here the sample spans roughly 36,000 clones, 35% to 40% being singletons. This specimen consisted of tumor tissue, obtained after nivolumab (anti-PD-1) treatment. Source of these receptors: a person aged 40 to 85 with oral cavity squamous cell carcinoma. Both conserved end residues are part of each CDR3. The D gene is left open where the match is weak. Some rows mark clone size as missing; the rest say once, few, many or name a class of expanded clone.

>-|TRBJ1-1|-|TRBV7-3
CASRRDRMNTEAFF
TGTGCCAGCAGGAGGGACCGCATGAACACTGAAGCTTTCTTT
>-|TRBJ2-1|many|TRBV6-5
CASSVSSPGYNEQFF
TGTGCCAGCAGCGTAAGCTCCCCCGGGTACAATGAGCAGTTCTTC
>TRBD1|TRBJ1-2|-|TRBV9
CASSPGTDRGRVSHYGYTF
TGTGCCAGCAGCCCAGGAACGGACAGGGGGCGGGTTAGTCACTATGGCTACACCTTC
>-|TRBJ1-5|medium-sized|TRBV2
CASSGSSYQPQHF
TGTGCCAGCAGTGGGAGCAGTTATCAGCCCCAGCATTTT
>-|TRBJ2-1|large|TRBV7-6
CASSSGGALGSGNEQFF
TGTGCCAGCAGCTCCGGTGGGGCGTTAGGGTCGGGGAATGAGCAGTTCTTC
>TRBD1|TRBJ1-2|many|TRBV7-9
CASSFTGGTNYGYTF
TGTGCCAGCAGCTTTACAGGGGGCACGAACTATGGCTACACCTTC
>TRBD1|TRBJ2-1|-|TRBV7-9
CASSLSTGDNEQFF
TGTGCCAGCAGCTTATCCACAGGGGACAATGAGCAGTTCTTC
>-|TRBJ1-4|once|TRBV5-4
CASSSYRDAGEKLFF
TGTGCCAGCAGTTCTTACAGGGATGCGGGTGAAAAACTGTTTTTT
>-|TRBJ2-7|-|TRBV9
CASSPGAIVNEQYF
TGTGCCAGCAGCCCCGGGGCAATTGTAAACGAGCAGTACTTC
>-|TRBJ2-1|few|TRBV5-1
CASSLAGRVDEQFF
TGCGCCAGCAGCTTGGCGGGGCGCGTCGATGAGCAGTTCTTC
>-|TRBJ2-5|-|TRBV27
CASRKSGETQYF
TGTGCCAGCAGAAAAAGTGGCGAGACCCAGTACTTC
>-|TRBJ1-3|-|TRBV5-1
CASSLYGNTIYF
TGCGCCAGCAGCTTGTATGGAAACACCATATATTTT
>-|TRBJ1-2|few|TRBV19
CASSGLTEGGYTF
TGTGCCAGTTCTGGTCTGACAGAAGGAGGCTACACCTTC
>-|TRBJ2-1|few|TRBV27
CASSFWGVYEQFF
TGTGCCAGCAGTTTTTGGGGAGTCTATGAGCAGTTCTTC
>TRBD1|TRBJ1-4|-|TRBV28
CASSLFARDRGDEKLFF
TGTGCCAGCAGTTTATTTGCCCGGGACAGGGGGGATGAAAAACTGTTTTTT
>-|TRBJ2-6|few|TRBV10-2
CASSTTGGANVLTF
TGCGCCAGCAGTACGACAGGCGGGGCCAACGTCCTGACTTTC
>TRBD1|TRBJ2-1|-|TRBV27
CASSRDRGFNEQFF
TGTGCCAGCAGTCGAGACAGGGGGTTTAATGAGCAGTTCTTC
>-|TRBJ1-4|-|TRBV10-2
CASSQVFSDEKLFF
TGCGCCAGCAGTCAGGTCTTCTCGGATGAAAAACTGTTTTTT
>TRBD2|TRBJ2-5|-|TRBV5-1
CASSQAGGPVLGTQYF
TGCGCCAGCAGCCAAGCGGGAGGCCCCGTATTAGGGACCCAGTACTTC
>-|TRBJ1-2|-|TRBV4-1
CASSQPRGRAEGYTF
TGCGCCAGCAGCCAGCCTAGGGGCAGGGCGGAAGGCTACACCTTC
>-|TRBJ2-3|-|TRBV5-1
CASSVSWHTDTQYF
TGCGCCAGCAGCGTAAGTTGGCACACAGATACGCAGTATTTT
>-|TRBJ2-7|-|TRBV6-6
CASSSLLMGYEQYF
TGTGCCAGCAGTTCCCTCTTAATGGGCTACGAGCAGTACTTC
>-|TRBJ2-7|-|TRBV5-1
CASSRDGNYEQYF
TGCGCCAGCAGCCGAGACGGCAACTACGAGCAGTACTTC
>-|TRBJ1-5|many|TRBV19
CASSQGLAYNNQPQHF
TGTGCCAGTAGTCAAGGACTTGCCTATAACAATCAGCCCCAGCATTTT
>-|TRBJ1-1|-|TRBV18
CASSPQGFDTEAFF
TGTGCCAGCTCACCTCAGGGGTTTGACACTGAAGCTTTCTTT
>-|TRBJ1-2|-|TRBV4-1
CASSQVILGNYGYTF
TGCGCCAGCAGCCAAGTTATTCTGGGGAACTATGGCTACACCTTC
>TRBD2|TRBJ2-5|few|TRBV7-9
CASSFGSGGFGETQYF
TGTGCCAGCAGCTTTGGTAGCGGGGGGTTTGGAGAGACCCAGTACTTC
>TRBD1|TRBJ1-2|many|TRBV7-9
CASSTGQGAVGYTF
TGTGCCAGCAGCACGGGACAGGGGGCGGTTGGCTACACCTTC
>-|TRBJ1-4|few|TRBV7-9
CASSLAAGEKLFF
TGTGCCAGCAGCTTGGCGGCGGGGGAAAAACTGTTTTTT
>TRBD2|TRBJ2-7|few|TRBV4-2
CASSQGPREREVQYF
TGTGCCAGCAGCCAAGGCCCCCGTGAGCGGGAGGTGCAGTACTTC
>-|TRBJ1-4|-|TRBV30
CAWSLTAPTNEKLFF
TGTGCCTGGAGTCTCACAGCTCCAACTAATGAAAAACTGTTTTTT
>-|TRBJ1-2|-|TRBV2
CASSGTADYSGYTF
TGTGCCAGTTCCGGGACCGCCGACTACTCTGGCTACACCTTC
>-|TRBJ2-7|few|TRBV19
CASSIETAYEQYF
TGTGCCAGTAGTATCGAGACAGCCTACGAGCAGTACTTC
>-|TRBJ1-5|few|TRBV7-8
CASSARARTSNQPQHF
TGTGCCAGCAGCGCGAGGGCGAGGACGAGCAATCAGCCCCAGCATTTT
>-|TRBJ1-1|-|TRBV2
CASSDYSNMYMNTEAFF
TGTGCCAGCAGTGATTATTCCAACATGTATATGAACACTGAAGCTTTCTTT
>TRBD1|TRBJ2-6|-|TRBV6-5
CASSLTGAGANVLTF
TGTGCCAGCAGCCTTACAGGGGCTGGGGCCAACGTCCTGACTTTC